The 27 T cell receptor beta chains given below trace back to one sample, sequenced in a study of blood T cell repertoires in COVID-19. Sequenced by immunoSEQ multiplex PCR; TCRdb stores in-frame clones only, minus some. The repertoire consists of 50,000 to 65,000 clones, with around 93% occurring once and the leading ten covering 2.5% to 3.5%. The sequencing sample was made of peripheral blood. These receptors were obtained from a middle-aged man with acute or convalescent COVID-19.

The chain employs TRBV4-1 and TRBJ2-3, with D unclear. The V and J ends lost 3 bases and 2 bases respectively, with 9 bases between them. Germline V gene sequence: CDR1 MGHRA, CDR2 YSYEKL. This CDR3 has 14 amino acids. CDR3 loop: CASSQYLFTDTQYF. The CDR3 DNA sequence: TGCGCCAGCAGCCAGTATCTATTCACAGATACGCAGTATTTT.

The rearrangement uses TRBV14 and TRBJ1-4; D gene ambiguous. V was trimmed by 2 bases and J by 8 bases, leaving 12 bases between them. The germline V gene has CDR1 SGHDN and CDR2 FVKESK. The CDR3 has 14 amino acids. CDR3 region: CASSQFGLAEKLFF. The CDR3 region has the DNA TGTGCCAGCAGCCAATTTGGTTTGGCCGAAAAACTGTTTTTT.

This clone was seen once. The chain uses TRBV5-1 and TRBJ2-6; D ambiguous. The germline gives CDR1 SGHRS, CDR2 YFSETQ. The length of the CDR3 is 17 residues. The ends were cut back, 2 bases at V and 0 bases at J, with 12 bases in the middle. This CDR3 is CASSFTRSISGANVLTF. CDR3 nucleotides: TGCGCCAGCAGCTTTACGAGGTCAATCTCTGGGGCCAACGTCCTGACTTTC.

J is TRBJ2-3 and V is TRBV18; D is unclear. The CDR3 is made up of 15 amino acids. Trimming removed 2 bases at V and 0 bases at J, with 9 bases between. The germline CDR1 and CDR2 sequences are KGHSH and LQKENI. The CDR3 sequence is CASSPGPESTDTQYF. CDR3 DNA: TGTGCCAGCTCACCAGGTCCGGAGAGCACAGATACGCAGTATTTT.

The rearrangement links TRBV25-1 to TRBJ1-6; a weak D match, TRBD1 (6 bases). V was pared by 8 bases and J by 5 bases, with 10 bases between. Germline CDR1 MGHDK, CDR2 SYGVNS. The CDR3 totals 13 residues. The DNA of the CDR3 is TGTGCCAGCCGGGACACCAATAATTCACCCCTCCACTTT. Translation gives CASRDTNNSPLHF.

J is TRBJ2-2 and V is TRBV7-9, with 14 bases identical to TRBD2. Losses at the gene ends were 4 bases for V and 6 bases for J; bases not matched to a gene: 7. CDR3 length equals 17 residues. CDR1 is SEHNR, CDR2 FQNEAQ, per germline (reference sequence). The CDR3 region is CASSSRLAGGPAGELFF. In DNA, the CDR3 is TGTGCCAGCAGCTCCCGACTAGCGGGGGGGCCGGCCGGGGAGCTGTTTTTT.

This chain links TRBV10-2 with TRBJ1-1; D remains ambiguous. V shed 2 bases and J shed 1 base, with 5 bases lying between them. The CDR3 runs to 13 residues. Looked up from germline, CDR1 is WSHSY and CDR2 is SAAADI. The CDR3 DNA is TGCGCCAGCAGTGAGCCAGGGAACACTGAAGCTTTCTTT. Encoded protein: CASSEPGNTEAFF.

The rearrangement uses TRBV19 and TRBJ1-1; TRBD1 agrees at 7 bases. This CDR3 has 14 residues. Trimming cost V 6 bases and J 1 base; bases outside gene matches: 5. CDR1 and CDR2 (germline): LNHDA, SQIVND (reference sequence). This CDR3 reads CASRPRDRNTEAFF. The DNA of the CDR3 is TGTGCCAGTAGACCCCGGGACAGGAACACTGAAGCTTTCTTT.

The V and J genes are TRBV9 and TRBJ2-2; D call uncertain. The CDR3 spans 15 residues. Germline V CDR1 and CDR2: SGDLS, YYNGEE. V was cut by 6 bases and J by 6 bases, with 18 bases left in between. CDR3 coding DNA: TGTGCCAGCACTCCTCAATTGACTGAAGCCGGGGAGCTGTTTTTT. It encodes CASTPQLTEAGELFF.

The gene calls are TRBV2 and TRBJ1-2, with D hard to call. Looked up from germline, CDR1 is SNHLY and CDR2 is FYNNEI. CDR3 length: 14 amino acids. V dropped 0 bases and J dropped 8 bases, with 13 bases sitting between them. The DNA of the CDR3 is TGTGCCAGCAGTGAAGCGCTAAGCGCTGGGGGCTACACCTTC. It encodes CASSEALSAGGYTF.

The chain has TRBV28 and TRBJ1-2, with unresolved D. V lost 4 bases to trimming and J lost 2 bases, with 8 bases between them. Germline V lookup: CDR1 MDHEN, CDR2 SYDVKM. The length of the CDR3 is 13 residues. CDR3 loop: CASSSIQNYGYTF. The CDR3 nucleotides read TGTGCCAGCAGTTCCATCCAGAACTATGGCTACACCTTC.

The chain is built from TRBV6-2 or TRBV6-3 and TRBJ2-2; 7 bases align to TRBD1. J gave up 3 bases and V 5 bases, and 6 bases lay outside the gene matches. The CDR3 has 15 residues. Germline CDR1 reads MNHEY; CDR2 reads SVGEGT. The CDR3 reads CASSAETGYTGELFF. For the CDR3, the DNA is TGTGCCAGCAGTGCAGAGACAGGGTACACCGGGGAGCTGTTTTTT.

The rearrangement uses TRBV18 and TRBJ1-1; D possibly corresponds to TRBD1 (6 bases). Germline loops: CDR1 KGHSH, CDR2 LQKENI. The CDR3 sequence is 14 residues long. V lost 6 bases to trimming and J lost 4 bases, with 15 bases between them. The DNA for the CDR3 is TGTGCCAGCTCGCTACAGGGCCTGGGCACTGAAGCTTTCTTT. This encodes CASSLQGLGTEAFF.

This chain uses TRBV12-3 or TRBV12-4 with TRBJ2-5; maybe TRBD1 (5 bases). This CDR3 is built from 13 residues. Trimming took 3 bases from V and 5 from J, leaving 10 bases between them. The CDR3 here is CASSFKQGETQYF. The DNA for the CDR3 is TGTGCCAGCAGTTTCAAGCAGGGTGAGACCCAGTACTTC.

The genes are TRBV2 and TRBJ2-1; 12 nucleotides match TRBD2. Germline V gives CDR1 SNHLY, CDR2 FYNNEI. V shed 3 bases, J shed 4 bases, and the junction held 10 bases outside the gene matches. This CDR3 is 18 amino acids long. The CDR3 region is CASSEVSTSGGIYNEQFF. The CDR3 region has the DNA TGTGCCAGCAGTGAGGTATCGACTAGCGGGGGTATATACAATGAGCAGTTCTTC.

This clone was recorded once. J is TRBJ1-2 and V is TRBV19, with D hard to call. V gave up 4 bases and J gave up 4 bases, with 7 bases separating them. This CDR3 spans 12 amino acids. Germline CDR1 is LNHDA and CDR2 is SQIVND (reference sequence). DNA for the CDR3: TGTGCCAGTAGTAGAACGGGCTATGGCTACACCTTC. This encodes CASSRTGYGYTF.

The gene calls are TRBV24-1 and TRBJ1-6; 8 bases line up with TRBD1. Germline V gives CDR1 KGHDR, CDR2 SFDVKD. This CDR3 is built from 16 residues. With V trimmed by 3 bases and J by 9 bases, 9 bases remained unmatched. In DNA, the CDR3 is TGTGCCACCAGTGATGAGACAGGGGAGCGCGGTTCACCCCTCCACTTT. This sequence encodes CATSDETGERGSPLHF.

This CDR3 is CASSITDNTEAFF. CDR3 bases: TGCGCCAGCAGCATCACAGATAACACTGAAGCTTTCTTT. The chain carries TRBV5-1 and TRBJ1-1; no reliable D call. The V end lost 4 bases, the J end lost 2 bases, and 9 bases lay between the germline ends. This CDR3 has 13 amino acids. Germline CDR1 and CDR2: SGHRS and YFSETQ.

J is TRBJ1-2 and V is TRBV2, with D unresolved. There are 11 residues in the CDR3. V was cut by 7 bases and J by 12 bases, with 15 bases left in between. The germline CDR1 and CDR2 sequences are SNHLY and FYNNEI. CDR3 residues: CASKEQLRNTF. The CDR3 nucleotides read TGTGCCAGCAAGGAACAGCTCAGGAACACCTTC.

The rearrangement joins TRBV2 to TRBJ1-5, with 8 bases matching TRBD1. In germline, CDR1 is SNHLY, CDR2 FYNNEI. J was trimmed by 5 bases and V by 5 bases; bases with no gene match: 5. This CDR3 spans 14 amino acids. CDR3 DNA sequence: TGTGCCAGCAGTACAGGGGGGGTCTATCAGCCCCAGCATTTT. Protein: CASSTGGVYQPQHF.

The chain employs TRBV5-4 and TRBJ2-7, with TRBD1 matching 8 bases. Germline-derived CDR1 and CDR2 are SGHNT and YYREEE (reference sequence). CDR3 length: 14 amino acids. Trimming at V came to 2 bases and at J to 3 bases, leaving 4 bases not matched to a gene. The CDR3 is CASSLTDRDYEQYF. Written as DNA, the CDR3 is TGTGCCAGCAGCTTAACGGACAGGGACTACGAGCAGTACTTC.

The rearrangement uses TRBV30 and TRBJ1-2; 7 nucleotides match TRBD1. Losses at the gene ends were 2 bases for V and 0 bases for J; bases not matched to a gene: 6. CDR3 length: 15 residues. CDR1 GTSNPN and CDR2 SVGIG come from the germline V gene (reference sequence). The CDR3 is CAWSRDSGSNYGYTF. CDR3 bases: TGTGCCTGGAGTAGGGACAGCGGATCTAACTATGGCTACACCTTC.

The rearrangement uses TRBV30 and TRBJ2-2; 8 bases are a match to TRBD1. Trimming cost V 2 bases and J 5 bases; bases outside gene matches: 4. Germline V gene data show CDR1 as GTSNPN and CDR2 as SVGIG (reference sequence). The CDR3 runs to 14 residues. As DNA, the CDR3 is TGTGCCTGGAGTCGGGACAGGTTAACCGGGGAGCTGTTTTTT. It codes for CAWSRDRLTGELFF.

The rearrangement links TRBV2 to TRBJ1-1; D perhaps matches TRBD1 (6 bases). This CDR3 has 14 amino acids. Germline assignment: CDR1 SNHLY and CDR2 FYNNEI. Trimming stripped 4 bases from V and 5 bases from J, with 14 bases between. The CDR3 nucleotides are TGTGCCAGCAGTGTTAACAGGGAAGGAACTGAAGCTTTCTTT. Its translation is CASSVNREGTEAFF.

Only a few counts were recorded for this clone. The rearrangement joins TRBV10-1 to TRBJ1-2; D may be TRBD1 (5 bases). The germline gives CDR1 WNHNN, CDR2 SYGVQD (reference sequence). The CDR3 covers 13 residues. The V gene lost 4 bases and the J gene lost 2 bases, with 8 bases spanning the gap. The CDR3 bases are TGCGCCAGCAGTGCAAGACAGAACTATGGCTACACCTTC. Protein product: CASSARQNYGYTF.

This clone was picked up one time. The V call is TRBV7-2, the J call TRBJ2-7; a possible D gene is TRBD2 (7 bases). The CDR3 has 15 amino acids. The V gene's germline CDR1 is SGHTA and CDR2 FQGNSA. Trimming took 4 bases from V and 4 from J, leaving 17 bases between them. The chain's CDR3 is CASSSQGGGGYEQYF. In DNA, the CDR3 is TGTGCCAGCAGCTCCCAGGGAGGGGGAGGGTACGAGCAGTACTTC.

The chain has TRBV18 and TRBJ2-7; 7 bases align to TRBD1. CDR3 size: 13 residues. Trimming removed 1 base from V and 5 bases from J; junction bases left unmatched: 2. Germline values: CDR1 KGHSH, CDR2 LQKENI. CDR3 DNA sequence: TGTGCCAGCTCACCACTCGACAGGGACGAGCAGTACTTC. Its translation: CASSPLDRDEQYF.